The rows below give T cell receptor beta chains drawn from one sample of a study of blood T cells in healthy people across ages. TCRdb reanalysed the 5' RACE reads using MiXCR and keeps one entry per CDR3 protein. The data show more than 800,000 distinct CDR3 sequences, 45% seen once. Sequenced sample: blood. Source of these receptors: a woman aged 55-69 years in good health. Both conserved end residues are trimmed from each CDR3.

v_call,j_call,cdr3_length,cdr3_aa
TRBV24-1,TRBJ2-5,15,ATSDLSRRDGQETQY
TRBV29-1,TRBJ2-7,12,SADGGHDPHEQY
TRBV5-6,TRBJ2-7,12,ASSLADRDYEQY
TRBV2,TRBJ2-5,11,ASRKAGGETQY
TRBV15,TRBJ2-3,14,ATSRYTGGAVDTQY
TRBV10-1,TRBJ2-4,10,ASSREQGKLY
TRBV7-3,TRBJ2-4,14,ASSLSPGPHGNIQY
TRBV2,TRBJ2-7,9,ASSDRDEQY
TRBV2,.,12,ASISEGVGETQY
TRBV3-1,.,14,ASSHGLAGGQETQF
TRBV27,TRBJ2-3,13,ASSLLAGFADTQY
TRBV20-1,TRBJ2-3,15,SASWSSGRAGTDTQY
TRBV5-1,TRBJ2-3,11,ASRWTATDTQY
TRBV5-1,TRBJ2-3,14,ASSLSTSGSADTQY
TRBV5-1,TRBJ2-3,12,ASRRQGYQDTQY
TRBV25-1,TRBJ2-1,15,ASREYVALVAGGEQF